Each of the 16 T cell receptor beta chains below was sequenced from the same sample in a study of shared clonotypes between healthy human individuals. CD45RO-negative, CCR7-selected cells formed the naive CD8 fraction, which excluded terminally differentiated effector memory CD45RA+ cells. TCRdb keeps only in-frame clones here, not all; method: immunoSEQ multiplex PCR. The sample carries about 600,000 clones, 95% to 98% recorded once. Sequenced material: naive CD8+ T cells sorted from blood. These receptors were obtained from a man younger than 40 in good health.

The chain couples TRBV4-1 to TRBJ2-5; D gene unclear. The CDR3 spans 14 residues. CDR1 and CDR2 (germline): MGHRA, YSYEKL. Trimming pared 3 bases from V and 7 bases from J, leaving 15 bases between. The CDR3 DNA sequence: TGCGCCAGCAGCCAGATAGGTGGGGATGCGACCCAGTACTTC. It specifies CASSQIGGDATQYF.

The V gene is TRBV30, the J gene TRBJ2-7; D remains ambiguous. Trimming stripped 2 bases from V and 7 bases from J, with 9 bases between. The CDR3 extends over 11 amino acids. Germline CDR1 and CDR2: GTSNPN and SVGIG (reference sequence). The CDR3 nucleotides read TGTGCCTGGAGTAGTATAGGGGAGCAGTACTTC. As protein: CAWSSIGEQYF.

This chain joins TRBV7-9 and TRBJ2-1; 9 bases line up with TRBD1. Germline trimming cut 1 base from V and 3 bases from J; bases unmatched to any gene: 4. From germline, CDR1 is SEHNR and CDR2 FQNEAQ (reference sequence). This CDR3 contains 16 residues. The CDR3 DNA is TGTGCCAGCAGCTTAGGACAGGGGGAATTCTACAATGAGCAGTTCTTC. Translation: CASSLGQGEFYNEQFF.

The chain combines TRBV7-2 with TRBJ1-1; the D is unclear. Germline lookup yields CDR1 SGHTA and CDR2 FQGNSA. Trimming stripped 0 bases from V and 1 base from J, with 9 bases between. The CDR3 covers 15 residues. CDR3 residues: CASSLAPGENTEAFF. The CDR3, as DNA: TGTGCCAGCAGCTTAGCCCCGGGAGAGAACACTGAAGCTTTCTTT. The variable domain in full, completed from reference TRBV7-2 and TRBJ1-1, reads GAGVSQSPSNKVTEKGKDVELRCDPISGHTALYWYRQSLGQGLEFLIYFQGNSAPDKSGLPSDRFSAERTGGSVSTLTIQRTQQEDSAVYLCASSLAPGENTEAFFGQGTRLTVV.

This chain uses TRBV2 with TRBJ2-7; 10 bases map to TRBD2. The CDR3 is 17 residues long. V gave up 4 bases and J gave up 3 bases; unmatched junction bases: 12. Germline lookup yields CDR1 SNHLY and CDR2 FYNNEI. The CDR3 DNA follows: TGTGCCAGCAGTGTAAGGTATCTAGCGGGAGAACGCTACGAGCAGTACTTC. Its protein is CASSVRYLAGERYEQYF.

This chain joins TRBV10-1 and TRBJ2-5, with TRBD1 identical over 8 bases. The CDR3 has 18 residues. Per the germline V gene, CDR1 is WNHNN and CDR2 is SYGVQD (reference sequence). Trimming cost V 4 bases and J 5 bases; bases outside gene matches: 18. The CDR3 DNA sequence: TGCGCCAGCAGTGGGAAATGGAACAGGGGGTTCATCTGGGAGACCCAGTACTTC. Protein product: CASSGKWNRGFIWETQYF.

V is TRBV7-3 and J is TRBJ2-2; maybe TRBD1 (5 bases). The ends were cut back, 2 bases at V and 4 bases at J, with 17 bases in the middle. CDR1 is SGHTA, CDR2 FQGTGA, per germline. This CDR3 has 17 amino acids. The CDR3 reads CASSLGVDSTFTGELFF. CDR3 DNA sequence: TGTGCCAGCAGCTTAGGGGTCGACAGTACCTTCACCGGGGAGCTGTTTTTT.

The V call is TRBV7-7, the J call TRBJ1-4; possibly TRBD1 for D (5 bases). The germline V gene encodes CDR1 SSHAT and CDR2 FNYEAQ (reference sequence). This CDR3 spans 13 amino acids. V lost 5 bases and J 8 bases, leaving 12 bases between the germline ends. The CDR3 DNA follows: TGTGCCAGCAGCGTGGGACGGGGGGAAAAACTGTTTTTT. Its protein product is CASSVGRGEKLFF.

The chain recombines TRBV5-6 with TRBJ1-5; D possibly corresponds to TRBD1 (5 bases). Trimming stripped 1 base from V and 2 bases from J, with 10 bases between. Germline V lookup: CDR1 SGHDT, CDR2 YYEEEE. The CDR3 runs 15 residues. Written as DNA, the CDR3 is TGTGCCAGCAGCTTGTGGGGGGGAGGCAATCAGCCCCAGCATTTT. Translating gives CASSLWGGGNQPQHF.

The rearrangement uses TRBV7-2 and TRBJ2-5, with D perhaps matching TRBD1 or TRBD2 (5 bases each). CDR1 is SGHTA, CDR2 FQGNSA, per germline. This CDR3 comprises 12 residues. The V and J ends lost 5 bases and 5 bases respectively, with 9 bases between them. The CDR3 nucleotides read TGTGCCAGCAGCCCATGGGGGGAGACCCAGTACTTC. Protein product: CASSPWGETQYF.

This clone is a singleton in its sample. V and J are TRBV18 and TRBJ2-7; D might be TRBD1 (6 bases). The V and J ends lost 8 bases and 1 base respectively, with 24 bases between them. The CDR3 has 17 residues. Germline V CDR1 and CDR2: KGHSH, LQKENI. CDR3 nucleotide sequence: TGTGCCAGCACCGATAAGGCCCCGACAGGTATGTCCTACGAGCAGTACTTC. Translating gives CASTDKAPTGMSYEQYF. Based on the CDR3 plus reference TRBV18 and TRBJ2-7, the full variable domain is NAGVMQNPRHLVRRRGQEARLRCSPMKGHSHVYWYRQLPEEGLKFMVYLQKENIIDESGMPKERFSAEFPKEGPSILRIQQVVRGDSAAYFCASTDKAPTGMSYEQYFGPGTRLTVT.

This chain connects TRBV6-6 to TRBJ1-5; D is unclear. V was cut by 3 bases and J by 5 bases, with 14 bases left in between. The length of the CDR3 is 15 residues. Germline-derived CDR1 and CDR2 are MNHNY and SVGAGI (reference sequence). CDR3 in amino acids: CASSYSTASDQPQHF. CDR3 bases: TGTGCCAGCAGTTATTCGACCGCAAGCGATCAGCCCCAGCATTTT.

V is TRBV19 and J is TRBJ1-5; no clear D. This CDR3 has 13 residues. CDR1 LNHDA and CDR2 SQIVND come from the germline V gene (reference sequence). V was shortened by 2 bases and J by 9 bases, with 11 bases between the two germline ends. The CDR3 region has the DNA TGTGCCAGTAGTATATGGGAAAATTCGCCCCAGCATTTT. This translates into CASSIWENSPQHF.

This clone has a single count. V is TRBV7-6 and J is TRBJ1-4; 8 bases match TRBD1. The germline CDR1 and CDR2 sequences are SGHVS and FNYEAQ. The CDR3 totals 15 residues. V lost 1 base, J lost 7 bases, and 5 bases stayed unmatched. The CDR3: CASSLVPGQGEKLFF. The CDR3 DNA is TGTGCCAGCAGCTTAGTCCCAGGACAGGGTGAAAAACTGTTTTTT. Full variable domain (remainder filled in from reference TRBV7-6 and TRBJ1-4): GAGVSQSPRYKVTKRGQDVALRCDPISGHVSLYWYRQALGQGPEFLTYFNYEAQQDKSGLPNDRFSAERPEGSISTLTIQRTEQRDSAMYRCASSLVPGQGEKLFFGSGTQLSVL.

The rearrangement joins TRBV9 to TRBJ1-5, with a weak D call TRBD1 (6 bases). The CDR3 loop spans 15 amino acids. The germline V gene encodes CDR1 SGDLS and CDR2 YYNGEE. Trimming cost V 3 bases and J 3 bases, with 13 bases left between them. The CDR3 nucleotides read TGTGCCAGCAGCGCAGAAGACAGGATCAATCAGCCCCAGCATTTT. This sequence encodes CASSAEDRINQPQHF.

This chain joins TRBV4-1 and TRBJ2-7; TRBD1 agrees at 8 bases. The J segment lost 0 bases and the V segment lost 0 bases, leaving 4 bases of the junction unmatched. The CDR3 length is 16 residues. Germline V gene lookup returns CDR1 MGHRA and CDR2 YSYEKL. CDR3 in amino acids: CASSQDPGTGSYEQYF. CDR3 nucleotides: TGCGCCAGCAGCCAAGACCCCGGGACAGGCTCCTACGAGCAGTACTTC.